Following are 4 T cell receptor beta chains from one sample sequenced in a study of identical twins. TCRdb recomputed calls from the 5' RACE reads with MiXCR, one row per CDR3 protein. The sample contains fewer than 550,000 distinct CDR3 sequences, approximately 14% of which appear only once. The sample was also reused in another study, on yellow fever vaccine responses in identical twins.

Sequencing was done on a sample of CD4+ T cells sorted from blood. The receptors were sampled from a young woman in good health.

In regard to this clonotype: Given a much more abundant clone one base away, this may be a read error. V and J are TRBV29-1 and TRBJ2-7; maybe TRBD1 (5 bases). Trimming removed 6 bases at V and 0 bases at J, with 9 bases between. The CDR3 extends over 12 amino acids. CDR1 SQVTM and CDR2 ANQGSEA come from the germline V gene. The CDR3, as DNA: TGCAGCGTGACAGAGATCTCCTACGAGCAGTACTTC. Translation gives CSVTEISYEQYF.

The sample holds many counts of this clonotype. The V gene is TRBV10-2, the J gene TRBJ2-7; D is uncertain. The length of the CDR3 is 11 residues. Between the trimmed V and J ends, which lost 5 bases and 4 bases, there was a span of 6 bases. Germline CDR1 WSHSY, CDR2 SAAADI. Here the CDR3 DNA reads TGCGCCAGCAGTACGAAATACGAGCAGTACTTC. It specifies CASSTKYEQYF.

The CDR3 is CATRIGQVQETQYF. The CDR3, as DNA: TGTGCCACCAGGATAGGACAGGTTCAAGAGACCCAGTACTTC. This chain joins TRBV24-1 and TRBJ2-5, with TRBD1 matching over 7 bases. CDR3 length: 14 residues. Germline CDR1 reads KGHDR; CDR2 reads SFDVKD. J lost 2 bases, V lost 7 bases, and 6 bases had no gene match.

A word on this clonotype: The junction differs from germline at one of its ends, possibly a read error. The rearrangement uses TRBV20-1 and TRBJ2-7; D perhaps matches TRBD2 (6 bases). CDR3 length: 14 amino acids. The germline V gene has CDR1 DFQATT and CDR2 SNEGSKA (reference sequence). The CDR3 bases are TGCAGTGCAAGAGCCTGGCGGGGCTCCTACGAGCAGTACTTC. It codes for CSARAWRGSYEQYF.